This entry lists 30 T cell receptor beta chains sequenced from one sample in a study of T cell changes during pregnancy in multiple sclerosis. Libraries were prepared by immunoSEQ multiplex PCR; TCRdb keeps only in-frame clonotypes and omits some of them. The table shows approximately 40,000 clones, with around 90% occurring only once. Sequenced here: peripheral blood, sampled in the first trimester of pregnancy. These receptors all stem from a female donor in good health, enrolled as a control in a pregnancy study.

The chain carries TRBV19 and TRBJ2-1; 10 bases match TRBD2. Germline V CDR1 and CDR2: LNHDA, SQIVND (reference sequence). V shed 3 bases and J 6 bases; nucleotides not matched to a gene: 11. The CDR3 is made up of 17 amino acids. As DNA, the CDR3 is TGTGCCAGTAGTATGAGGTTGCTAGCGGGAGTAGGCAATGAGCAGTTCTTC. This sequence encodes CASSMRLLAGVGNEQFF.

The chain couples TRBV7-9 to TRBJ2-3, with 7 bases identical to TRBD1. The CDR3 length is 14 residues. CDR1 is SEHNR and CDR2 is FQNEAQ in the germline V gene (reference sequence). V was clipped by 5 bases and J by 2 bases; unmatched bases: 4. CDR3 DNA sequence: TGTGCCAGCAGCCCGGGACAGTCCACAGATACGCAGTATTTT. Protein: CASSPGQSTDTQYF.

In DNA form, the CDR3 reads TGTGCCAGCAGCTTGTTAGTTGGAGAGTCCTACGAGCAGTACTTC. Amino acids: CASSLLVGESYEQYF. This chain joins TRBV5-6 and TRBJ2-7; no clear D. Germline CDR1 SGHDT, CDR2 YYEEEE. The CDR3 consists of 15 residues. Trimming cost V 1 base and J 1 base, with 12 bases left between them.

This rearrangement joins TRBV5-4 to TRBJ2-3, with 9 nucleotides matching TRBD1. With V trimmed by 5 bases and J by 6 bases, 10 bases remained unmatched. The CDR3 consists of 15 residues. CDR1 is SGHNT, CDR2 YYREEE, per germline (reference sequence). The CDR3 region has the DNA TGTGCCAGCAGTTCCGGGACAGGGTTATCCGATACGCAGTATTTT. It is translated as CASSSGTGLSDTQYF.

This clone was recorded a few times. J is TRBJ2-1 and V is TRBV11-2; 9 bases line up with TRBD2. Per germline, CDR1 SGHAT and CDR2 FQNNGV. Germline trimming cut 3 bases from V and 10 bases from J; bases unmatched to any gene: 13. The CDR3 covers 16 residues. CDR3 DNA: TGTGCCAGCAGCTTCCCCTTTGGCGGGGGGGCACTCGAGCAGTTCTTC. This translates into CASSFPFGGGALEQFF.

The V and J genes are TRBV18 and TRBJ1-2; TRBD1 might be the D (6 bases). CDR1 KGHSH and CDR2 LQKENI come from the germline V gene. Trimming pared 6 bases from V and 8 bases from J, leaving 16 bases between. The CDR3 has 13 amino acids. CDR3 DNA sequence: TGTGCCAGCTCGACGAACAGGGAAGGCGGCTACACCTTC. It encodes CASSTNREGGYTF.

The chain combines TRBV7-9 with TRBJ2-1, with 11 positions matching TRBD2. Germline V gene data show CDR1 as SEHNR and CDR2 as FQNEAQ (reference sequence). With 4 bases clipped from V and 2 bases from J, the junction kept 10 bases outside the gene matches. The CDR3 runs 18 residues. In DNA form, the CDR3 reads TGTGCCAGCAGCTCACTAGCGGGAGACTCGAAGACCTACAATGAGCAGTTCTTC. It is translated as CASSSLAGDSKTYNEQFF.

The V gene is TRBV4-3, the J gene TRBJ2-7, with 12 positions matching TRBD1. This CDR3 has 20 residues. With 4 bases clipped from V and 0 bases from J, the junction kept 16 bases outside the gene matches. CDR1 and CDR2 (germline): LGHNA, YSLEER. The CDR3 loop is CASSRDTGTGGWQSSYEQYF. The CDR3 DNA follows: TGCGCCAGCAGCCGAGATACCGGGACAGGGGGCTGGCAAAGCTCCTACGAGCAGTACTTC.

This clone turned up a few times. The V and J genes are TRBV5-4 and TRBJ1-2, with D perhaps TRBD1 (6 bases). Germline CDR1 and CDR2: SGHNT and YYREEE (reference sequence). V lost 0 bases and J lost 3, with 9 bases in between. This CDR3 comprises 14 residues. The CDR3 DNA reads TGTGCCAGCAGCTTGGAGGGGGTGGACTATGGCTACACCTTC. It yields the protein CASSLEGVDYGYTF.

V and J are TRBV7-6 and TRBJ1-6; 8 bases map to TRBD1. CDR3 size: 14 residues. Trimming at V came to 2 bases and at J to 12 bases, leaving 6 bases not matched to a gene. Germline CDR1 SGHVS, CDR2 FNYEAQ. CDR3 coding DNA: TGTGCCAGCAGCTTATCAGGGGGCCTGCGACCCCTCCACTTT. As protein: CASSLSGGLRPLHF.

The chain uses TRBV19 and TRBJ2-5; the match to TRBD2 covers 10 bases. V dropped 1 base and J dropped 1; count of bases not matched to a gene: 3. Germline CDR1 and CDR2: LNHDA and SQIVND (reference sequence). CDR3 length: 16 amino acids. For the CDR3, the DNA is TGTGCCAGTAGTATAGGGCTAGCGGGGGCCCAAGAGACCCAGTACTTC. Its protein product is CASSIGLAGAQETQYF.

V usage is TRBV5-1 and J usage is TRBJ1-1, with 8 bases lining up with TRBD1. There are 15 residues in the CDR3. Germline V gene data show CDR1 as SGHRS and CDR2 as YFSETQ. The V segment lost 0 bases and the J segment 4 bases; nucleotides outside the gene matches: 5. This chain's CDR3 is CASSLEARGLTEAFF. The CDR3 DNA sequence: TGCGCCAGCAGCTTGGAAGCCAGGGGGCTCACTGAAGCTTTCTTT.

CDR3 DNA: TGTGCCAGCACCCGAACTCATTCCCCAGATACGCAGTATTTT. This translates into CASTRTHSPDTQYF. This chain uses TRBV25-1 with TRBJ2-3, with no clear D. CDR1 and CDR2 from the germline V gene are MGHDK and SYGVNS. The ends were cut back, 7 bases at V and 4 bases at J, with 15 bases in the middle. The CDR3 has 14 residues.

This sequence joins TRBV6-4 and TRBJ2-3; 12 bases line up with TRBD1. Losses at the gene ends were 0 bases for V and 5 bases for J; bases not matched to a gene: 6. CDR3 length: 17 residues. Germline lookup yields CDR1 MRHNA and CDR2 SNTAGT. For the CDR3, the DNA is TGTGCCAGCAGTGACTCACCCGGGACAGGGGGCGTAGATACGCAGTATTTT. Translation: CASSDSPGTGGVDTQYF.

The chain combines TRBV9 with TRBJ2-1; the match to TRBD2 covers 11 bases. The CDR3 totals 16 residues. CDR1 SGDLS and CDR2 YYNGEE come from the germline V gene. The trim removed 2 bases at V and 6 bases at J, leaving 7 bases unmatched. The chain's CDR3 is CASSVSGRATGNEQFF. CDR3 bases: TGTGCCAGCAGCGTTAGCGGGAGGGCTACCGGCAATGAGCAGTTCTTC.

This sequence joins TRBV19 and TRBJ2-7; TRBD1 agrees at 7 bases. CDR1 and CDR2 (germline): LNHDA, SQIVND (reference sequence). V shed 5 bases, J shed 6 bases, and the junction held 7 bases outside the gene matches. The CDR3 runs 13 residues. CDR3 in amino acids: CASSPGTASEQYF. CDR3 in DNA: TGTGCCAGTAGTCCAGGGACAGCTAGCGAGCAGTACTTC.

The V gene is TRBV7-8, the J gene TRBJ2-1; 7 bases map to TRBD2. The CDR3 sequence is 16 residues long. Germline V gene data show CDR1 as SGHVS and CDR2 as FQNEAQ. J lost 7 bases, V lost 8 bases, and 17 bases had no gene match. The CDR3 nucleotides are TGTGCCAGCCCCGGGCGCCGGACTAGGGGTTTGAATGAGCAGTTCTTC. As protein: CASPGRRTRGLNEQFF.

The table lists this clone with a few counts. This rearrangement joins TRBV6-6 to TRBJ2-5, with D possibly being TRBD1 (6 bases). The CDR3 spans 14 residues. Germline V CDR1 and CDR2: MNHNY, SVGAGI (reference sequence). V lost 6 bases, J lost 2 bases, and 13 bases lay in between. The CDR3 sequence is CASSIQGTQETQYF. DNA for the CDR3: TGTGCCAGCAGCATACAGGGAACTCAAGAGACCCAGTACTTC.

This chain links TRBV6-6 with TRBJ1-2, with D perhaps matching TRBD1 (6 bases). Germline V gives CDR1 MNHNY, CDR2 SVGAGI (reference sequence). V dropped 7 bases and J dropped 10 bases, with 19 bases sitting between them. There are 13 residues in the CDR3. The DNA of the CDR3 is TGTGCCAGCACCCCCGCCCGGGGGGGCTACTACACCTTC. Its translation: CASTPARGGYYTF.

The V call is TRBV27, the J call TRBJ2-7, with D possibly being TRBD2 (5 bases). Germline V gives CDR1 MNHEY, CDR2 SMNVEV (reference sequence). The V end lost 2 bases, the J end lost 7 bases, and 12 bases lay between the germline ends. The CDR3 loop spans 13 amino acids. CDR3 protein: CASSLTRPGEQYF. DNA for the CDR3: TGTGCCAGCAGTTTAACTAGGCCGGGTGAGCAGTACTTC.

This clone has more than one count but fewer than ten. The chain recombines TRBV5-1 with TRBJ1-1, with TRBD1 as a possible D gene (5 bases). The germline V gene encodes CDR1 SGHRS and CDR2 YFSETQ. The CDR3 is made up of 15 amino acids. V gave up 0 bases and J gave up 3 bases, with 12 bases separating them. CDR3 in amino acids: CASSLGGARDTEAFF. CDR3 coding DNA: TGCGCCAGCAGCTTGGGGGGCGCCCGAGACACTGAAGCTTTCTTT.

The J gene is TRBJ2-1, the V gene TRBV10-3; no clear D gene. CDR1 ENHRY and CDR2 SYGVKD come from the germline V gene. The CDR3 consists of 15 residues. Trimming cost V 2 bases and J 0 bases, with 8 bases left between them. For the CDR3, the DNA is TGTGCCATCAGTGAGACAGAGTTCTCCTACAATGAGCAGTTCTTC. It is translated as CAISETEFSYNEQFF.

The genes are TRBV21-1 and TRBJ1-5; no check of the table's D call, TRBD1, against the DNA was made. TRBV21-1 is given as a pseudogene. This CDR3 is built from 17 residues. As DNA, the CDR3 is TGTGCCAGCAGCAAAGATAAGGGGGCGTATGATCGTCAGCCCCAGCATTTT. This gives the protein CASSKDKGAYDRQPQHF.

The CDR3 DNA sequence: TGTGCCAGCAGTTTACTTCAGTACACTGAAGCTTTCTTT. This gives the protein CASSLLQYTEAFF. The chain links TRBV28 to TRBJ1-1; no clear D. Between the trimmed V and J ends, which lost 2 bases and 3 bases, there was a span of 7 bases. The CDR3 consists of 13 residues. Germline V gene sequence: CDR1 MDHEN, CDR2 SYDVKM.

This chain connects TRBV15 to TRBJ1-4; D is perhaps TRBD1 (6 bases). V lost 0 bases to trimming and J lost 6 bases, with 14 bases between them. The germline V gene encodes CDR1 LNHNV and CDR2 YYDKDF (reference sequence). The CDR3 runs to 16 residues. CDR3 nucleotide sequence: TGTGCCACCAGCAGAGAAGGACCCAGGGGCGATGAAAAACTGTTTTTT. Its translation: CATSREGPRGDEKLFF.

The chain carries TRBV29-1 and TRBJ2-4, with D possibly being TRBD1 (6 bases). V lost 7 bases to trimming and J lost 2 bases, with 9 bases between them. Germline CDR1 reads SQVTM; CDR2 reads ANQGSEA. The CDR3 totals 12 residues. Here the CDR3 DNA reads TGCAGCGGACAGGCATCCAAAAACATTCAGTACTTC. Its translation: CSGQASKNIQYF.

This clone occurred a few times. This chain uses TRBV30 with TRBJ1-1; 7 bases fit TRBD1. The CDR3 loop spans 13 amino acids. The V gene's germline CDR1 is GTSNPN and CDR2 SVGIG (reference sequence). The V gene end was trimmed by 3 bases and the J gene end by 3 bases; junction bases not matched to a gene: 4. The CDR3, as DNA: TGTGCCTGGAGGGCTGACAGGGACACTGAAGCTTTCTTT. Amino acid sequence: CAWRADRDTEAFF.

The chain is built from TRBV7-8 and TRBJ2-3; D gene ambiguous. This CDR3 comprises 15 residues. Trimming pared 5 bases from V and 6 bases from J, leaving 18 bases between. Germline values: CDR1 SGHVS, CDR2 FQNEAQ. CDR3 residues: CASSPYDQGSDTQYF. The DNA for the CDR3 is TGTGCCAGCAGCCCCTACGACCAAGGTAGCGATACGCAGTATTTT.

The genes are TRBV6-1 and TRBJ1-1, with D maybe TRBD1 (5 bases). The CDR3 is 13 amino acids. Trimming took 6 bases from V and 1 from J, leaving 9 bases between them. The germline CDR1 and CDR2 sequences are MNHNS and SASEGT. This CDR3 reads CASRWGGNTEAFF. The CDR3 bases are TGTGCCAGCAGGTGGGGGGGGAACACTGAAGCTTTCTTT.

The V and J genes are TRBV9 and TRBJ1-2; 7 bases agree with TRBD1. CDR3 size: 14 residues. The V gene's germline CDR1 is SGDLS and CDR2 YYNGEE. Losses at the gene ends were 3 bases for V and 2 bases for J; bases not matched to a gene: 4. CDR3 region: CASSASTGNYGYTF. CDR3 sequence (DNA): TGTGCCAGCAGCGCCTCGACAGGGAACTATGGCTACACCTTC.